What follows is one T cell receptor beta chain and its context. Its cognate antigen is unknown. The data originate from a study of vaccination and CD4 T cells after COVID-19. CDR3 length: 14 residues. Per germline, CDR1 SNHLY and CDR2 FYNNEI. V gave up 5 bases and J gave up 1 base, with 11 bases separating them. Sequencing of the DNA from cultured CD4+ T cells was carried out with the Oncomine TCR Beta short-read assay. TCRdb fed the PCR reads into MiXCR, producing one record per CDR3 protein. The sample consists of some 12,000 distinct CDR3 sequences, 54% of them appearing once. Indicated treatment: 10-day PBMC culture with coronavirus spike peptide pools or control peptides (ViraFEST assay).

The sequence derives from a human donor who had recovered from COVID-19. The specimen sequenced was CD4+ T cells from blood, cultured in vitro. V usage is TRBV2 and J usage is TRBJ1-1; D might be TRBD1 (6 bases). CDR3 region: CASSSDRSNTEAFF. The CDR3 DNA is TGTGCCAGCAGTTCAGACAGGTCGAACACTGAAGCTTTCTTT.